Shown below are 2 T cell receptor beta chains from a single sample sequenced in a study of cytomegalovirus exposure and HLA in healthy donors. The PCR used 60 Vbeta and 13 Jbeta primers. Sequenced by immunoSEQ multiplex PCR; TCRdb stores in-frame clones only, minus some. Found here are 200,000 to 250,000 clones, 82% of them singletons; the top ten hold 5% to 6%. Sequenced input: PBMCs. These receptor sequences come from a woman in her thirties or forties in good health and CMV-seropositive.

The table lists this clone with a count of one. The V call is TRBV5-1, the J call TRBJ2-7, with TRBD1 identical over 10 bases. CDR3 length: 14 amino acids. V was pared by 2 bases and J by 3 bases, with 2 bases of the junction left unmatched. Germline V CDR1 and CDR2: SGHRS, YFSETQ. In nucleotides, the CDR3 is TGCGCCAGCAGCTTCCGGGACAGGGGCTACGAGCAGTACTTC. Encoded protein: CASSFRDRGYEQYF.

This sequence joins TRBV27 and TRBJ2-5; TRBD2 matches 11 bases. The CDR3 extends over 14 amino acids. V lost 5 bases and J lost 2; bases outside the gene matches: 1. The germline CDR1 and CDR2 sequences are MNHEY and SMNVEV (reference sequence). This CDR3 reads CASSGTSGQETQYF. In DNA form, the CDR3 reads TGTGCCAGCAGTGGGACTAGCGGACAAGAGACCCAGTACTTC.